This T cell receptor (beta chain) was obtained from a study of immune evolution from preneoplasia to lung adenocarcinoma. The CDR3 is 14 residues long. V lost 0 bases, J lost 8 bases, and 13 bases lay in between. Looked up from germline, CDR1 is SNHLY and CDR2 is FYNNEI. Measured with immunoSEQ multiplex PCR; TCRdb has only the in-frame clones, and not every one. The sample holds some 6,500 clones, 70% to 80% seen once. Sample: FFPE lung adenocarcinoma in situ tissue. The TCR comes from a donor aged 70 or over with lung adenocarcinoma. V and J are TRBV2 and TRBJ1-2, with D unresolved. This chain's CDR3 is CASSEARPSPGYTF. As DNA, the CDR3 is TGTGCCAGCAGTGAAGCTAGGCCTTCTCCGGGCTACACCTTC. The entire variable domain, with the rest obtained from reference TRBV2 and TRBJ1-2, is as follows: EPEVTQTPSHQVTQMGQEVILRCVPISNHLYFYWYRQILGQKVEFLVSFYNNEISEKSEIFDDQFSVERPDGSNFTLKIRSTKLEDSAMYFCASSEARPSPGYTFGSGTRLTVV.